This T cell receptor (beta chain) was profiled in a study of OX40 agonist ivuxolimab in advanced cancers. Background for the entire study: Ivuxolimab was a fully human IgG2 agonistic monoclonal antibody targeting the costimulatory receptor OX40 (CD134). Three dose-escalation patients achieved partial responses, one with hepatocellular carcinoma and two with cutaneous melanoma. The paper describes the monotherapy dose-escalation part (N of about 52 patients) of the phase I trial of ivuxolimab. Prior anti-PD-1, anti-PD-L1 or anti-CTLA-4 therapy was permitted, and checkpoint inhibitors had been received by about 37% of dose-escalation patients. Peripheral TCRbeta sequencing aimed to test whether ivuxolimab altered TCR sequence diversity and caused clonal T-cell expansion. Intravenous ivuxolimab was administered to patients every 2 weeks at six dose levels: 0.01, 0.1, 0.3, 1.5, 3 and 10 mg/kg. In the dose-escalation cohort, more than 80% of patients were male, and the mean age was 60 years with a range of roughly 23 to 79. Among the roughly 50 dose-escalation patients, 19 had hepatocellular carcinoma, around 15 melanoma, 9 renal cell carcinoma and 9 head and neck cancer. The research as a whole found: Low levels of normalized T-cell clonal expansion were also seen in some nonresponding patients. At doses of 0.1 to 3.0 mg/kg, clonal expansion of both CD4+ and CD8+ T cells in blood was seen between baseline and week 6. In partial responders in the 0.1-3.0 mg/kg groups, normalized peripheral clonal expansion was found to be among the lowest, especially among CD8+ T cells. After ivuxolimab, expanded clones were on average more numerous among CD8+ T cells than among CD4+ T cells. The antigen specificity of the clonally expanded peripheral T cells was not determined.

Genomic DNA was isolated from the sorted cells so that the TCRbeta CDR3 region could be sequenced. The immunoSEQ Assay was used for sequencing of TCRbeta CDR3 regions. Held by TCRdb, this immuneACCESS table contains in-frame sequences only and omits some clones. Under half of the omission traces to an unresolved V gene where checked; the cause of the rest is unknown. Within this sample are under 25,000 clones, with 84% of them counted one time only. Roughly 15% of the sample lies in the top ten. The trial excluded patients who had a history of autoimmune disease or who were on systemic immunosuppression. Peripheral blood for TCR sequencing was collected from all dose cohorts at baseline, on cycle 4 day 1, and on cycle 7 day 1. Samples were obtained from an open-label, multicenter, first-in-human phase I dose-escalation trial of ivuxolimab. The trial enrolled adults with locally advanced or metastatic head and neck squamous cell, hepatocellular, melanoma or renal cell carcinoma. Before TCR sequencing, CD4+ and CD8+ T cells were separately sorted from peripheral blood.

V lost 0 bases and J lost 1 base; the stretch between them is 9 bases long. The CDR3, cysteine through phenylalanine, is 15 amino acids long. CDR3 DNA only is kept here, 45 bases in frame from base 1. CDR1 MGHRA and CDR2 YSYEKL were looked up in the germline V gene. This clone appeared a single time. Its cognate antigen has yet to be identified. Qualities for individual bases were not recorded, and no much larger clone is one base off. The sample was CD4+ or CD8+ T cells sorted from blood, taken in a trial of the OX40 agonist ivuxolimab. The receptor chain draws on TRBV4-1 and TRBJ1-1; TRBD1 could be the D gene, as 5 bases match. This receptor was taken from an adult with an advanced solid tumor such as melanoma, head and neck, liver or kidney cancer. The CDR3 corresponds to CASSQERQPNTEAFF. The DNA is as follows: TGCGCCAGCAGCCAAGAGAGACAGCCGAACACTGAAGCTTTCTTT.